Below, 17 T cell receptor beta chains from the same sample are listed, as sequenced in a study of blood T cell repertoires in COVID-19. TCRdb's table, derived via immunoSEQ multiplex PCR, lists solely in-frame clones and lacks some. The data contain 150,000 to 190,000 clones, more than 80% of them singletons. The source material was peripheral blood. The receptors derive from a woman aged 40-49 years with acute or convalescent COVID-19.

This clone was seen a few times. The V gene is TRBV2, the J gene TRBJ1-1; 8 bases are a match to TRBD1. Per the germline V gene, CDR1 is SNHLY and CDR2 is FYNNEI. CDR3 length equals 15 residues. Germline trimming cut 2 bases from V and 2 bases from J; bases unmatched to any gene: 4. DNA for the CDR3: TGTGCCAGCAGTGAATACGGGACAGGTAACACTGAAGCTTTCTTT. Encoded protein: CASSEYGTGNTEAFF.

The V gene is TRBV5-4, the J gene TRBJ2-7; D is possibly TRBD2 (5 bases). Trimming stripped 0 bases from V and 5 bases from J, with 9 bases between. Per germline, CDR1 SGHNT and CDR2 YYREEE (reference sequence). The CDR3 totals 13 residues. As DNA, the CDR3 is TGTGCCAGCAGCTTGGATAGCGACCACGAGCAGTACTTC. As protein: CASSLDSDHEQYF.

The V gene is TRBV19, the J gene TRBJ2-1; 8 bases agree with TRBD1. Trimming at V came to 4 bases and at J to 7 bases, leaving 15 bases not matched to a gene. The CDR3 has 17 amino acids. The germline gives CDR1 LNHDA, CDR2 SQIVND (reference sequence). CDR3: CASSTYPRTGFSNEQFF. CDR3 DNA: TGTGCCAGTAGTACTTACCCCAGGACAGGGTTTTCGAATGAGCAGTTCTTC.

This chain joins TRBV2 and TRBJ1-6, with D perhaps TRBD1 (6 bases). Germline V gene sequence: CDR1 SNHLY, CDR2 FYNNEI. This CDR3 is built from 14 residues. V gave up 0 bases and J gave up 13 bases, with 13 bases separating them. The CDR3 spells CASSEAGADGPLHF. CDR3 coding DNA: TGTGCCAGCAGTGAAGCGGGGGCAGACGGGCCCCTCCACTTT.

The chain has TRBV6-6 and TRBJ1-1; D might be TRBD1 (6 bases). The CDR3 has 14 amino acids. Germline lookup yields CDR1 MNHNY and CDR2 SVGAGI (reference sequence). The V end lost 0 bases, the J end lost 7 bases, and 12 bases lay between the germline ends. CDR3: CASSYSGGGVEAFF. The CDR3 DNA sequence: TGTGCCAGCAGTTACTCTGGGGGGGGCGTTGAAGCTTTCTTT.

The chain employs TRBV21-1 and TRBJ2-7; TRBD2 reflects the table's D call only, with no check against the DNA. TRBV21-1 is termed a pseudogene. The CDR3 length is 19 residues. The CDR3 sequence is CASRIGTRRLAGDNYEQYF. The CDR3 DNA reads TGTGCCAGCCGGATTGGTACGCGGAGGCTAGCGGGTGATAACTACGAGCAGTACTTC.

V usage is TRBV4-1 and J usage is TRBJ2-5; possibly TRBD2 for D (5 bases). Trimming cost V 1 base and J 5 bases, with 17 bases left between them. CDR1 is MGHRA, CDR2 YSYEKL, per germline. CDR3 length equals 16 residues. The CDR3 here is CASSQVGNHRGETQYF. The CDR3, as DNA: TGCGCCAGCAGCCAAGTCGGTAACCACCGAGGGGAGACCCAGTACTTC.

The CDR3 region has the DNA TGTGCCAGCAGCGTACTTACAGATACGCAGTATTTT. This encodes CASSVLTDTQYF. V and J are TRBV9 and TRBJ2-3; D gene uncertain. The CDR3 spans 12 residues. Germline V gene data show CDR1 as SGDLS and CDR2 as YYNGEE. Between the trimmed V and J ends, which lost 1 base and 3 bases, there was a span of 3 bases.

For the CDR3, the DNA is TGTGCCAGCAGCCAAGAGCAGCGTTCCTACGAGCAGTACTTC. Translating it yields CASSQEQRSYEQYF. The chain carries TRBV4-2 and TRBJ2-7, with D hard to call. Germline V gene sequence: CDR1 LGHNA, CDR2 YNFKEQ. The CDR3 totals 14 residues. V was pared by 0 bases and J by 1 base, with 7 bases between.

The V and J genes are TRBV7-3 and TRBJ1-1, with 7 bases aligning to TRBD1. The ends lost 0 bases at V and 1 base at J; junction bases unmatched: 2. This CDR3 comprises 15 residues. Germline CDR1 and CDR2: SGHTA and FQGTGA. The CDR3 DNA sequence: TGTGCCAGCAGCTTAACGACAGGGACGAACACTGAAGCTTTCTTT. Residues: CASSLTTGTNTEAFF.

The chain carries TRBV2 and TRBJ1-1; TRBD1 is a possible D gene (5 bases). Germline CDR1 is SNHLY and CDR2 is FYNNEI. The CDR3 extends over 13 amino acids. The germline V and J ends were trimmed by 5 bases and 1 base, with 8 bases remaining between them. The CDR3: CASSQGRNTEAFF. The CDR3, as DNA: TGTGCCAGCAGTCAGGGAAGGAACACTGAAGCTTTCTTT.

The gene calls are TRBV7-2 and TRBJ2-2; TRBD2 aligns across 7 bases. Losses at the gene ends were 0 bases for V and 4 bases for J; bases not matched to a gene: 11. This CDR3 comprises 18 residues. Germline values: CDR1 SGHTA, CDR2 FQGNSA. The CDR3 nucleotides are TGTGCCAGCAGCTTAGCGGAGGTTGCGGGAGTGCCCACCGGGGAGCTGTTTTTT. It is translated as CASSLAEVAGVPTGELFF.

The gene calls are TRBV28 and TRBJ1-2, with 12 positions matching TRBD1. The V gene end was trimmed by 3 bases and the J gene end by 4 bases; junction bases not matched to a gene: 6. Germline CDR1 and CDR2: MDHEN and SYDVKM. The CDR3 spans 16 residues. This CDR3 is CASSLAGTGGLYGYTF. The CDR3 DNA follows: TGTGCCAGCAGTTTGGCCGGGACAGGGGGCCTCTATGGCTACACCTTC.

This chain uses TRBV6-5 with TRBJ2-3; D is ambiguous. Looked up from germline, CDR1 is MNHEY and CDR2 is SVGAGI. V was pared by 10 bases and J by 4 bases, with 12 bases between. The CDR3 extends over 12 amino acids. Here the CDR3 DNA reads TGTGCCACTCGGCCCGAGGCAGATACGCAGTATTTT. Its protein is CATRPEADTQYF.

The CDR3 sequence: CASSRFGGEKLFF. The CDR3 region has the DNA TGTGCCAGCAGCCGCTTCGGGGGGGAAAAACTGTTTTTT. This chain uses TRBV14 with TRBJ1-4; weak D call: TRBD1 (5 bases). The ends were cut back, 4 bases at V and 8 bases at J, with 11 bases in the middle. Germline V gene lookup returns CDR1 SGHDN and CDR2 FVKESK. The CDR3 consists of 13 residues. Full variable domain (missing parts from reference TRBV14 and TRBJ1-4): EAGVTQFPSHSVIEKGQTVTLRCDPISGHDNLYWYRRVMGKEIKFLLHFVKESKQDESGMPNNRFLAERTGGTYSTLKVQPAELEDSGVYFCASSRFGGEKLFFGSGTQLSVL.

The chain couples TRBV3-1 (or the pseudogene TRBV3-2) to TRBJ2-5; 12 bases align to TRBD2. Germline lookup yields CDR1 LGHDT and CDR2 YNNKEL (reference sequence). V shed 4 bases and J 5 bases; nucleotides not matched to a gene: 5. The CDR3 totals 15 residues. This CDR3 reads CASSLRLAGDETQYF. The CDR3 DNA follows: TGTGCCAGCAGCCTCCGACTAGCGGGAGATGAGACCCAGTACTTC.

In its sample, this clone was seen once. The V gene is TRBV29-1, the J gene TRBJ1-2; 7 bases are shared with TRBD1. V gave up 6 bases and J gave up 3 bases; unmatched junction bases: 7. The CDR3 runs to 13 residues. CDR1 is SQVTM and CDR2 is ANQGSEA in the germline V gene. The DNA of the CDR3 is TGCAGCGTCGGCACAGGGGCGGACTATGGCTACACCTTC. It yields the protein CSVGTGADYGYTF.